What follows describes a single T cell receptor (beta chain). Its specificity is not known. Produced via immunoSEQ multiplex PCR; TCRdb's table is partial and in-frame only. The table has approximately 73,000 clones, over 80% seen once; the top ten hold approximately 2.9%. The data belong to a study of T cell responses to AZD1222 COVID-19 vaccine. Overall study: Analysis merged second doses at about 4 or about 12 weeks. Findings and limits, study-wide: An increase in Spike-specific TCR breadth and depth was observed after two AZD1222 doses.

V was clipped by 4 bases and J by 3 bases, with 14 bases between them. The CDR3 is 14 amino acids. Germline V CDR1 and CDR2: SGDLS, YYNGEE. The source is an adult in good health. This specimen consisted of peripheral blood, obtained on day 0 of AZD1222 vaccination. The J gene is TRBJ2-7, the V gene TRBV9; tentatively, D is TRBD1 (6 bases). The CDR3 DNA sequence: TGTGCCAGCAGCACCCGTCGGGACAACTACGAGCAGTACTTC. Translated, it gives CASSTRRDNYEQYF.